Listed below are T cell receptor beta chains from one sample, sequenced in a study of neoadjuvant anti-PD-1 for oral cavity cancer. Assay: immunoSEQ multiplex PCR; the TCRdb copy retains only in-frame clones and omits some. Here the sample spans 70,000 to 95,000 clones, roughly four fifths being singletons. The specimen comprised PBMCs, sampled before nivolumab (anti-PD-1) treatment. Receptors originate from a person between 40 and 85 years old with oral cavity squamous cell carcinoma. CDR3s leave out the opening cysteine and the closing phenylalanine or tryptophan.

V	J	CDR3
TRBV2	TRBJ2-1	ASSSYNEQF
TRBV27	TRBJ1-4	ASSQNSARRLF
TRBV21-1	-	ASSTAGAGRYEQY
TRBV5-1	TRBJ2-3	ASSLGQSADTQY
TRBV11-1	TRBJ2-7	ASSGNTYEQY
TRBV10-3	TRBJ2-1	AISVWGEEQF
TRBV11-2	TRBJ2-7	ASSFASSTYEQY
TRBV25-1	TRBJ2-5	ASSEGRFMNQETQY
TRBV5-1	TRBJ2-7	ASSDTYEQY
TRBV11-2	TRBJ2-2	ASSPQENTGELF
TRBV7-3	TRBJ1-1	ASSLLANTEAF
TRBV29-1	TRBJ1-2	SVYPGRSNYGYT
TRBV6-5	TRBJ2-7	ASRRPGQPDYEQY
TRBV30	TRBJ2-4	AWSDYQVSIAKNIQY
TRBV2	TRBJ2-5	ASSEGGTGGETQY
TRBV29-1	TRBJ1-1	SVHYQSPSVMNTEAF
TRBV10-1	TRBJ1-1	ASSPAGTGDRTF
TRBV7-3	TRBJ2-2	ASSPGSGGNTGELF
TRBV14	TRBJ1-2	ASSQAPQGQLYGYT
TRBV5-4	TRBJ2-7	ASSSTGGRREQY
TRBV6-6	TRBJ1-4	ASSTGDEKLF
TRBV2	TRBJ1-1	ASSGRPGTVNTEAF
TRBV13	TRBJ2-1	ASSSGTGGSDEQF
TRBV27	TRBJ2-1	ASSLVDFTNEQF
TRBV25-1	TRBJ1-4	ASTPGASGKLF
TRBV6-6	TRBJ2-5	ASSAGGSKETQY
TRBV6-6	TRBJ2-7	ASSSQGGSSYEQY
TRBV6-5	TRBJ1-3	ASSYSSGRDTIY
TRBV19	TRBJ2-3	ASSSQGSPDTQY
TRBV6-6	TRBJ2-2	ASSYAGGPFTGELF
TRBV7-9	TRBJ2-1	ASSLGAGGSYNEQF
TRBV6-6	TRBJ1-4	ASSSGTESTNEKLF
TRBV7-9	TRBJ1-2	ASSAERYYGYT
TRBV6-6	TRBJ2-6	ASEQGTSSGANVLT
TRBV28	TRBJ1-4	ASSDGTENEKLF
TRBV2	TRBJ2-7	ASREEKDEQY
TRBV30	TRBJ1-1	AWSVDREAF
TRBV5-6	TRBJ2-3	ASSFGPGTGGAGTDTQY
TRBV19	TRBJ1-2	ASSLQGWGYT
TRBV2	TRBJ1-5	ASSGGLPNQPQH
TRBV5-1	TRBJ2-7	ASSLAGQGLYEQY
TRBV6-6	TRBJ1-5	ASASGGVGQPQH